This T cell receptor (beta chain) derives from a study of blood T cell repertoires in COVID-19. Study at large: From the United States, Italy and Spain came samples of acute and convalescent COVID-19. T cells, B-cell-depleted T cells, or PBMCs supplied cDNA or gDNA.

There are 14 residues in the CDR3. The germline V gene encodes CDR1 MNHEY and CDR2 SVGAGI. Trimming removed 7 bases from V and 5 bases from J; junction bases left unmatched: 9. Under the authors' procedure: Amplification from reference gene primers served as the basis for estimated nucleated cell counts. The assay was immunoSEQ multiplex PCR, and TCRdb's table has in-frame clones only and misses some. Clonal size and the V and J genes are those of that table, whereas D and trimming came from the DNA. In the table there are 65,000 to 75,000 clones, 80% of which are singletons. The chain combines TRBV6-5 with TRBJ1-2; TRBD1 matches at 8 bases. The TCR sequence derives from a human donor in a cohort sampled during active COVID-19. Material: peripheral blood. The CDR3 bases are TGTGCCAGCAAGAAAGGACAGGGCCTATATGGCTACACCTTC. This encodes CASKKGQGLYGYTF.